This T cell receptor (beta chain) is from a study of OX40 agonist ivuxolimab in advanced cancers. Study in general: A mean age of roughly 66 years, range about 20 to 85, was recorded, and around 85% were male.

Study outcomes and limitations: What antigens the expanded peripheral T cells recognized was never established.

Generated by immunoSEQ multiplex PCR, the TCRdb table keeps only in-frame clones and is missing some. The sample has 100,000 to 130,000 clones; 80% to 95% are singletons. Excluded were patients having autoimmune disease history or systemic immunosuppression. Drawing of blood for sampling happened at baseline, at cycle 4 day 1, and at cycle 7 day 1. With regard to this clone: The antigen is not known.

Germline V gene data show CDR1 as MNHNS and CDR2 as SASEGT. The V end was cut by 1 base, the J end by 1 base, with 8 bases between. CDR3 length: 15 amino acids. This sample comprised CD4+ or CD8+ T cells sorted from blood, obtained in a trial of the OX40 agonist ivuxolimab. The gene calls are TRBV6-1 and TRBJ2-1, with D uncertain. This sequence was found in an adult with an advanced solid tumor such as melanoma, head and neck, liver or kidney cancer. The CDR3 coding sequence is TGTGCCAGCAGTGAAGGCTGGGAATCCTACAATGAGCAGTTCTTC. Protein product: CASSEGWESYNEQFF.